One and the same sample provided the 6 T cell receptor beta chains below, sequenced in a study of identifying expanded T cells in peripheral blood. The assay was immunoSEQ multiplex PCR, and TCRdb's table has in-frame clones only and misses some. The repertoire holds some 65,000 clones, around 86% seen once, with roughly 19% in the top ten. Sequencing was performed on blood. Receptors originate from a person aged 18-70 years in good health.

The chain links TRBV5-1 to TRBJ1-1, with D perhaps TRBD1 (6 bases). The germline V and J ends were trimmed by 3 bases and 0 bases, with 15 bases remaining between them. This CDR3 is 16 amino acids long. Germline V gene lookup returns CDR1 SGHRS and CDR2 YFSETQ. The CDR3 loop is CASSSDRALMNTEAFF. CDR3 coding DNA: TGCGCCAGCAGCTCGGACAGAGCTCTCATGAACACTGAAGCTTTCTTT.

The chain combines TRBV11-2 with TRBJ2-5, with D hard to call. The CDR3 spans 16 residues. Trimming removed 5 bases from V and 1 base from J, with 17 bases in between. The germline gives CDR1 SGHAT, CDR2 FQNNGV. The CDR3 DNA sequence: TGTGCCAGCAGCGCGGACGGTGATAGTAGCCAAGAGACCCAGTACTTC. As protein: CASSADGDSSQETQYF.

The chain is built from TRBV5-1 and TRBJ2-5; 8 nucleotides align to TRBD1. Unmatched junction bases numbered 5, after V lost 2 bases and J lost 5 bases. The CDR3 contains 14 residues. CDR1 SGHRS and CDR2 YFSETQ come from the germline V gene. The CDR3 sequence is CASSFRGRGETQYF. In DNA, the CDR3 is TGCGCCAGCAGCTTCAGGGGGCGCGGGGAGACCCAGTACTTC.

This chain uses TRBV27 with TRBJ1-5; 7 nucleotides match TRBD1. Germline V gene data show CDR1 as MNHEY and CDR2 as SMNVEV (reference sequence). The J segment lost 4 bases and the V segment lost 8 bases, leaving 8 bases of the junction unmatched. The CDR3 extends over 14 amino acids. The CDR3 region has the DNA TGTGCCAGCTCTTGGACAGGCCTTAATCAGCCCCAGCATTTT. It translates to CASSWTGLNQPQHF.

The chain joins TRBV10-3 to TRBJ1-1; 7 positions match TRBD1. The CDR3 has 15 residues. CDR1 and CDR2 from the germline V gene are ENHRY and SYGVKD. The J segment lost 5 bases and the V segment lost 0 bases, leaving 6 bases of the junction unmatched. CDR3 bases: TGTGCCATCAGTGAGTCGACAGGGTGGAGGACTGAAGCTTTCTTT. The encoded protein is CAISESTGWRTEAFF.

This clone was seen just once. V gene TRBV10-3 combines with J gene TRBJ2-1; possibly TRBD1 or TRBD2 for D (5 bases each). CDR1 and CDR2 from the germline V gene are ENHRY and SYGVKD. Trimming took 3 bases from V and 2 from J, leaving 14 bases between them. This CDR3 is 16 amino acids long. The CDR3 region is CAISDSDGDPYNEQFF. The CDR3 DNA reads TGTGCCATCAGTGATTCCGACGGGGACCCCTACAATGAGCAGTTCTTC.